The sequence of this T cell receptor (beta chain) was determined in a study of blood T cell repertoires in COVID-19. Study-wide context: There were acute and convalescent COVID-19 samples, and they came from the United States, Italy and Spain. T cells, B-cell-depleted T cells, or PBMCs supplied cDNA or gDNA.

Trimming cost V 3 bases and J 6 bases; bases outside gene matches: 8. The CDR3 has 17 residues. The germline CDR1 and CDR2 sequences are PRHDT and FYEKMQ (reference sequence). In the authors' methods: Amplification with reference gene primers provided the estimates of nucleated cell counts. Only in-frame clones appear in the TCRdb table, and some are missing; sequencing was by immunoSEQ multiplex PCR. V and J calls and clone size come straight from that table; D and trimming were deduced from the DNA. The repertoire holds roughly 250,000 clones, with 86% as singletons. The chain uses TRBV13 and TRBJ2-1, with 13 positions matching TRBD2. The receptor's source is a man in his forties who had recovered from COVID-19. Sample: peripheral blood. CDR3 sequence (DNA): TGTGCCAGCAGCTTCTCCAGACTAGCGGGAGGCTCCAATGAGCAGTTCTTC. It codes for CASSFSRLAGGSNEQFF.